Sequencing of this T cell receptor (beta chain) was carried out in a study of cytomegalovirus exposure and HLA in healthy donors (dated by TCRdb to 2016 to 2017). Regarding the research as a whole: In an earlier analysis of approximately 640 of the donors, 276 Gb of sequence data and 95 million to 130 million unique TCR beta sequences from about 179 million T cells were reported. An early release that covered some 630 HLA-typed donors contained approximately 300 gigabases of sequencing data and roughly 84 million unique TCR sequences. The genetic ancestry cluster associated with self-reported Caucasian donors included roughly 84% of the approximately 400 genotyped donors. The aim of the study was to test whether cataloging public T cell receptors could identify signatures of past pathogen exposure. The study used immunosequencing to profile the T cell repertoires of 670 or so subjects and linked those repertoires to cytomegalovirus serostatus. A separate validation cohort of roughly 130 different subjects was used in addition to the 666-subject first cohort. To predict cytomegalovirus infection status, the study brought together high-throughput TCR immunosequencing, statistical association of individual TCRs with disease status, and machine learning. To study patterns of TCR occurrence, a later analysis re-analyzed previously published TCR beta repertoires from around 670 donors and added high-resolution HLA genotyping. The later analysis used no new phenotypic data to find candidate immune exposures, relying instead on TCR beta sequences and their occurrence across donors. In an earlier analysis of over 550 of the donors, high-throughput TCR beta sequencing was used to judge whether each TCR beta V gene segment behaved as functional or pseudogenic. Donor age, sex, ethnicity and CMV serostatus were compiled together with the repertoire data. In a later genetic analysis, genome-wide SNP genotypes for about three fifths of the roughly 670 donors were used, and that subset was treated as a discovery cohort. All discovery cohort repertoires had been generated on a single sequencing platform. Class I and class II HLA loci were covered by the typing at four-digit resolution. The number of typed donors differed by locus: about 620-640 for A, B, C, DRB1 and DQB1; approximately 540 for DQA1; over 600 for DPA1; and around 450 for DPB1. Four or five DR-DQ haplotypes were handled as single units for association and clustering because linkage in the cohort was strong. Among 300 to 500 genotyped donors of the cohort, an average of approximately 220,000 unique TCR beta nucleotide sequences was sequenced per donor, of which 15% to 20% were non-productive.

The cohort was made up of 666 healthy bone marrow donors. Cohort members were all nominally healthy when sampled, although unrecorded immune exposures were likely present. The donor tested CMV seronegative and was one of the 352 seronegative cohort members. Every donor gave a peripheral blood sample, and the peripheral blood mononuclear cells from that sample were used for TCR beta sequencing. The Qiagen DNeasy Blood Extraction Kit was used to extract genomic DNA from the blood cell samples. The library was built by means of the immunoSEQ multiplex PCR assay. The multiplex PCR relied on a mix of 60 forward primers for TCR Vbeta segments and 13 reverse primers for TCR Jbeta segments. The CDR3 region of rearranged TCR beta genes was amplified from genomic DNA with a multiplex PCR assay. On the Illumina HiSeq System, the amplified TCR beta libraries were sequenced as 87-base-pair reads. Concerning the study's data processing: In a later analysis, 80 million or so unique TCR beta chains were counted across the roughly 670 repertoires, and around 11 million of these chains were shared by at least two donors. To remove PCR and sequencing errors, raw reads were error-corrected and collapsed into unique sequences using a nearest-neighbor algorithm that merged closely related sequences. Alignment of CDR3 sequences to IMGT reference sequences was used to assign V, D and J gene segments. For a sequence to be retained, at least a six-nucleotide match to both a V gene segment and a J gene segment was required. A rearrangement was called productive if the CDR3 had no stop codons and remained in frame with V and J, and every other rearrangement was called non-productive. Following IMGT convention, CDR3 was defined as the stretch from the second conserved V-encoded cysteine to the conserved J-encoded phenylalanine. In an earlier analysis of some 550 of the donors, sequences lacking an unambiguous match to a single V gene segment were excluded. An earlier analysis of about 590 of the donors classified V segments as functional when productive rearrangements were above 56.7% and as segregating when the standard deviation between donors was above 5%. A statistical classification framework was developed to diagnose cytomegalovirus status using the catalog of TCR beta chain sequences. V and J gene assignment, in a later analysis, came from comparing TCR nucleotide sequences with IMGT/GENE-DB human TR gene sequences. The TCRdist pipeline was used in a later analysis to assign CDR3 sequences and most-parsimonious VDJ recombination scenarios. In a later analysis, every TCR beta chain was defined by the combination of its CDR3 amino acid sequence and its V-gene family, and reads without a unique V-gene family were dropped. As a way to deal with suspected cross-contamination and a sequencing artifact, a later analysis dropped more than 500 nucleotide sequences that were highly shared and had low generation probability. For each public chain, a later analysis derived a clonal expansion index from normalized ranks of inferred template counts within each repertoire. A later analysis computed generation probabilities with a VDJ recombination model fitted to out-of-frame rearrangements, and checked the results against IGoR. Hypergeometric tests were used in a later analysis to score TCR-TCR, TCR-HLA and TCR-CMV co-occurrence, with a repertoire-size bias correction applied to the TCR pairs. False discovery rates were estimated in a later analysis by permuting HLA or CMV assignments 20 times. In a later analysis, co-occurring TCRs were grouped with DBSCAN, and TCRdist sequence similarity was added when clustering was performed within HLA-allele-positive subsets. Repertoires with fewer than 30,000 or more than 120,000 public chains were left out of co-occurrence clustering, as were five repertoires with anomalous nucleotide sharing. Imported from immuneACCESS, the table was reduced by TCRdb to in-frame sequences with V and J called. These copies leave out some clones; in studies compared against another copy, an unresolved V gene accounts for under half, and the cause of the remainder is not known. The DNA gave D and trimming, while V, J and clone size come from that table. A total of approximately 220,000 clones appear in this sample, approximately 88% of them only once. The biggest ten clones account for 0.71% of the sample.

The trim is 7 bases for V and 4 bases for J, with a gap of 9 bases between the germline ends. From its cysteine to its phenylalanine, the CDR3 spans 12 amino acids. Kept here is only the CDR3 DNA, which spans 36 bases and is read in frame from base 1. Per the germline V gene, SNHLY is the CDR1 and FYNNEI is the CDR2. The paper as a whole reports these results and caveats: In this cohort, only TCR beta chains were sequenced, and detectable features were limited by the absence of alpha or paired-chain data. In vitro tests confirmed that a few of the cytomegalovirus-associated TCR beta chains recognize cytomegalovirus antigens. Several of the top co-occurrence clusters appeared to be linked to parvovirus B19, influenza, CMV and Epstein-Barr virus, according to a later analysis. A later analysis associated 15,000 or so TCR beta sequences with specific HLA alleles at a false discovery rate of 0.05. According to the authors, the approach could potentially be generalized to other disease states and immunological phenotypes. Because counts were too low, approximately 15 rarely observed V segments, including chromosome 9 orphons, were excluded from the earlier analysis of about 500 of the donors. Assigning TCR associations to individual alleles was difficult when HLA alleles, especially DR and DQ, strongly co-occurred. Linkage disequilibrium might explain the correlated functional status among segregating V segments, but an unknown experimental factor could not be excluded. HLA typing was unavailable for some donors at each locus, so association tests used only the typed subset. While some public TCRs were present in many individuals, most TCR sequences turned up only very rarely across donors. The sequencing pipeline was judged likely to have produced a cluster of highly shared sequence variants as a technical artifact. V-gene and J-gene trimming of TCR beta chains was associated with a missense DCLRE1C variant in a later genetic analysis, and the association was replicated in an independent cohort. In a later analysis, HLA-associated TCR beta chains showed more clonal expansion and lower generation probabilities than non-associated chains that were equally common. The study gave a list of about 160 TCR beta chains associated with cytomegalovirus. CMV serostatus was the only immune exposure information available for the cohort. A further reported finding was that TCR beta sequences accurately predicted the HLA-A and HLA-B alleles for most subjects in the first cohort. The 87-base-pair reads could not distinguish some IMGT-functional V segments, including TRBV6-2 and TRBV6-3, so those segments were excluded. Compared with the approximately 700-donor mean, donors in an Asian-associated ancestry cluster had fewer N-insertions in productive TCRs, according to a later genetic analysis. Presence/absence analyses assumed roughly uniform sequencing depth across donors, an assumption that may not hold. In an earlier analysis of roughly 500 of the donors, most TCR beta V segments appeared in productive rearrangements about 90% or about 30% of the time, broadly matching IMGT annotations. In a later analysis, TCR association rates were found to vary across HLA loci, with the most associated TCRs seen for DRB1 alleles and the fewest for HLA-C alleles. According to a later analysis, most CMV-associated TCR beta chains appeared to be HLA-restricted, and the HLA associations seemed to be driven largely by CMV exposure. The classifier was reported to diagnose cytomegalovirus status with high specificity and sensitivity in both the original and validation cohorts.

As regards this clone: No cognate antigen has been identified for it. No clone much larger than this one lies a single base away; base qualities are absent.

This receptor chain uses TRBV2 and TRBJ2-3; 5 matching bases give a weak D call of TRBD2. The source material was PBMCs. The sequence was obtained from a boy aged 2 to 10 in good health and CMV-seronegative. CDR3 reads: CASKWESDTQYF. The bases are TGTGCCAGCAAATGGGAGTCAGATACGCAGTATTTT.